This T cell receptor (beta chain) originates from a study of CD8+ T cells in alopecia areata. For this clone: Antigen unknown.

General study findings and limits: Normal scalp showed lower clonality than lesional scalp, especially alopecia totalis/universalis.

CDR3 size: 17 residues. Trimming removed 0 bases at V and 10 bases at J, with 19 bases between. Germline lookup yields CDR1 MNHNS and CDR2 SASEGT. Peripheral blood and lesional scalp punch biopsies were taken from alopecia areata patients. Extracted RNA was reverse transcribed, and the resulting cDNA served as sequencing template. Data came from immunoSEQ multiplex PCR; TCRdb stores just in-frame clones and leaves some out. Of about 180,000 clones detected, 59% appear once; the ten largest clones hold 14% to 15%. The input for sequencing was CD4+ T cells sorted from blood, taken at week 0. The chain joins TRBV6-1 to TRBJ1-6, with D maybe TRBD1 (5 bases). The TCR comes from a human donor with alopecia areata. Here the CDR3 DNA reads TGTGCCAGCAGTGAAGCGGCATCGCGGGGGTTCGGGTCACCCCTCCACTTT. This translates into CASSEAASRGFGSPLHF.